This TCR beta chain was retrieved from a study of T cell responses to AZD1222 COVID-19 vaccine. Using immunoSEQ multiplex PCR, the repertoire was profiled, and TCRdb retains in-frame clones only, with some absent. The sample consists of over 100,000 clones, roughly nine tenths of them appearing once. Looked up from germline, CDR1 is MNHNY and CDR2 is SVGAGI (reference sequence). The V end was cut by 6 bases, the J end by 10 bases, with 21 bases between. This CDR3 spans 14 amino acids. This chain joins TRBV6-6 and TRBJ1-1; perhaps TRBD1 as D (5 bases). This TCR derives from an adult in good health. The starting material was peripheral blood, obtained on day 0 of AZD1222 vaccination. CDR3 in amino acids: CASSGGRDSLLAFF. In DNA form, the CDR3 reads TGTGCCAGCAGCGGGGGGAGAGACAGCCTTCTAGCTTTCTTT.